The T cell receptor beta chain described here comes from a study of early T cells in non-severe SARS-CoV-2 infection. On the study more broadly: Sequencing of unsorted whole blood was done on bulk RNA, leaving chains unpaired.

In this sample, this clonotype turned up a few times. TCRdb analysed the 5' RACE reads with MiXCR anew, one entry per CDR3 protein. In the table there are roughly 48,000 distinct CDR3 sequences, 6.5% to 9% of which are singletons. Trimming shortened V by 4 bases and J by 2 bases, and 9 bases separated the two germline ends. This CDR3 is built from 13 residues. Germline CDR1 MDHEN, CDR2 SYDVKM. The sample was whole blood. The rearrangement joins TRBV28 to TRBJ2-7; possible D gene TRBD1, 5 bases. The sequence was obtained from an adult who was a healthcare worker with PCR-confirmed SARS-CoV-2 infection or an uninfected control (not recorded which). The CDR3 region has the DNA TGTGCCAGCAGTTCGACAGTCGCCTACGAGCAGTACTTC. Translating it yields CASSSTVAYEQYF.